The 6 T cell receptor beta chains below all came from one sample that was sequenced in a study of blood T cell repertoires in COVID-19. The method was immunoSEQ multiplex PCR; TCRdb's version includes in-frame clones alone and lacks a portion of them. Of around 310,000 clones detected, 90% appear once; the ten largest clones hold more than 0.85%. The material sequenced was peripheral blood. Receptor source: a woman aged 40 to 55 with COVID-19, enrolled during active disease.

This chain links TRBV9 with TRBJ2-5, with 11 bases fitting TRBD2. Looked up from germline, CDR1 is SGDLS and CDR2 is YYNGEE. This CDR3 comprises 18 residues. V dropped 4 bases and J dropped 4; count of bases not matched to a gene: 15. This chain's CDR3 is CASSPRGLAGGVGETQYF. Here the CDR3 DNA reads TGTGCCAGCAGCCCAAGGGGTCTAGCGGGGGGAGTAGGAGAGACCCAGTACTTC. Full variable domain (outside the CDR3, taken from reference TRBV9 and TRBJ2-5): DSGVTQTPKHLITATGQRVTLRCSPRSGDLSVYWYQQSLDQGLQFLIQYYNGEERAKGNILERFSAQQFPDLHSELNLSSLELGDSALYFCASSPRGLAGGVGETQYFGPGTRLLVL.

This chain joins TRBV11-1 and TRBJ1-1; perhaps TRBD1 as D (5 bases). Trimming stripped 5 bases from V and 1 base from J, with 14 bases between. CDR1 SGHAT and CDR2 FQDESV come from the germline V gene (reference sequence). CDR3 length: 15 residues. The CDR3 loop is CASSPRLGGNTEAFF. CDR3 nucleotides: TGTGCCAGCAGCCCCAGACTGGGGGGGAACACTGAAGCTTTCTTT.

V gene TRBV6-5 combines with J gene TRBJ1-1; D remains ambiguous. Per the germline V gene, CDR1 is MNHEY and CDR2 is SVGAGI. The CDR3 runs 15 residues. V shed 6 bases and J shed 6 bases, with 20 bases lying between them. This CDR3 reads CASRVTYRQEAEAFF. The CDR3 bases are TGTGCCAGCAGAGTTACGTATCGCCAGGAGGCTGAAGCTTTCTTT.

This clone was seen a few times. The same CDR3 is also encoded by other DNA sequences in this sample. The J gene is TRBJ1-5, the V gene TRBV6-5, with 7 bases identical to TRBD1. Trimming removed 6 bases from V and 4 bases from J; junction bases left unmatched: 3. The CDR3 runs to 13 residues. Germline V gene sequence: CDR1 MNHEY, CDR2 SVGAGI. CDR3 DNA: TGTGCCAGCAGCCGACAGGGAAATCAGCCCCAGCATTTT. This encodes CASSRQGNQPQHF.

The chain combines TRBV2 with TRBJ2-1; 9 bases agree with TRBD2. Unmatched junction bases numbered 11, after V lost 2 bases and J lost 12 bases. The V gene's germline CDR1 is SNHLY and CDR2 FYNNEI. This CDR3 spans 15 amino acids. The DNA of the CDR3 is TGTGCCAGCAGTGAAAGTAGCGGGAGTGGGATAGGGCAGTTCTTC. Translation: CASSESSGSGIGQFF.

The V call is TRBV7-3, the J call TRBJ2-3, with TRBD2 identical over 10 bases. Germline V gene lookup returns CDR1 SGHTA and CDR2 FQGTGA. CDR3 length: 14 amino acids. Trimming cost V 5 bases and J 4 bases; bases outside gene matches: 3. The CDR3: CASSPLAGADTQYF. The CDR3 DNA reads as TGTGCCAGCAGCCCCCTAGCGGGAGCAGATACGCAGTATTTT.